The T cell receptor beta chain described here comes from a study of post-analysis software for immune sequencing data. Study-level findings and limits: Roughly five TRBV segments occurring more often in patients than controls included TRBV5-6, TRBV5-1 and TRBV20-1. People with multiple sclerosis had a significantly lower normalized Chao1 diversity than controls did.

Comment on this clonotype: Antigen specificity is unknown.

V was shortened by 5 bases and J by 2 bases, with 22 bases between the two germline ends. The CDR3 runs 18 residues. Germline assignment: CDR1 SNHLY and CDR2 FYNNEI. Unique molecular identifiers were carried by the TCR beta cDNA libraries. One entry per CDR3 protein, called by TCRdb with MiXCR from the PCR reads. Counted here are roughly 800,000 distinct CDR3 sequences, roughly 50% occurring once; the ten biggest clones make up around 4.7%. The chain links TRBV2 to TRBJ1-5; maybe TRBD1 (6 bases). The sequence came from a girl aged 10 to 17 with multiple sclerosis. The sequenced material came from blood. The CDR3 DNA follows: TGTGCCAGCAGTCAAACCACCGGGACACCCGGGGGCAATCAGCCCCAGCATTTT. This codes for CASSQTTGTPGGNQPQHF.